Following are 20 T cell receptor beta chains from one sample sequenced in a study of regulatory and conventional T cells in breast cancer. Via MiXCR, TCRdb re-called the PCR reads, giving one row per CDR3 protein. The sample holds about 9,600 distinct CDR3 sequences, about 35% seen once. Material for sequencing was conventional T cells from blood. These TCRs come from a male donor in good health.

This clonotype is judged medium-sized (0.01 to 0.1%). The chain uses TRBV5-1 and TRBJ2-3; 7 bases are shared with TRBD2. V trimming: 5 bases; J trimming: 2 bases; junction bases outside the gene matches: 5. Germline assignment: CDR1 SGHRS and CDR2 YFSETQ. The CDR3 has 14 amino acids. Here the CDR3 DNA reads TGCGCCAGCAGAATAACTAGCGCCACAGATACGCAGTATTTT. This encodes CASRITSATDTQYF.

J is TRBJ2-3 and V is TRBV6-2 or TRBV6-3, with 7 positions matching TRBD2. CDR1 is MNHEY, CDR2 SVGEGT, per germline. The V and J ends lost 4 bases and 0 bases, in that order; junction bases with no gene match: 10. There are 17 residues in the CDR3. Here the CDR3 reads CASSSFPGGGSTDTQYF. The DNA for the CDR3 is TGTGCCAGCAGTTCTTTCCCGGGCGGGGGTAGCACAGATACGCAGTATTTT.

The V and J genes are TRBV6-5 and TRBJ1-4; D may be TRBD1 (6 bases). Germline CDR1 and CDR2: MNHEY and SVGAGI. The CDR3 covers 10 residues. Trimming cost V 8 bases and J 8 bases, with 6 bases left between them. Written as DNA, the CDR3 is TGTGCCAGCGGGGGCGAAAAACTGTTTTTT. Translated: CASGGEKLFF.

There are a few counts of this clonotype. The CDR3 loop is CASSAGGPYEQYF. CDR3 sequence (DNA): TGTGCCAGCAGCGCGGGGGGCCCCTACGAGCAGTACTTC. J is TRBJ2-7 and V is TRBV7-9; 8 bases agree with TRBD2. CDR3 size: 13 residues. V dropped 5 bases and J dropped 2; count of bases not matched to a gene: 2. Germline loops: CDR1 SEHNR, CDR2 FQNEAQ (reference sequence). Using reference TRBV7-9 and TRBJ2-7 for the parts outside the CDR3, the full variable domain is DTGVSQNPRHKITKRGQNVTFRCDPISEHNRLYWYRQTLGQGPEFLTYFQNEAQLEKSRLLSDRFSAERPKGSFSTLEIQRTEQGDSAMYLCASSAGGPYEQYFGPGTRLTVT.

In its sample, this clonotype ranks as medium-sized (0.01 to 0.1%). The rearrangement links TRBV2 to TRBJ2-7, with 9 bases fitting TRBD1. The V gene end was trimmed by 6 bases and the J gene end by 6 bases; junction bases not matched to a gene: 9. This CDR3 spans 14 amino acids. Germline CDR1 SNHLY, CDR2 FYNNEI. The CDR3 bases are TGTGCCAGCAGAGGGGACAGGGAGATTGGCGAGCAGTACTTC. Translation gives CASRGDREIGEQYF.

This clonotype was counted only a few times. The chain links TRBV7-9 to TRBJ1-3; weak D call: TRBD1 (5 bases). The V and J ends lost 5 bases and 2 bases respectively, with 13 bases between them. The germline gives CDR1 SEHNR, CDR2 FQNEAQ (reference sequence). This CDR3 comprises 15 residues. The chain's CDR3 is CASSHYRRTGNTIYF. The CDR3 nucleotides read TGTGCCAGCAGCCATTACAGGAGAACTGGAAACACCATATATTTT. The variable domain in full, with the rest retrieved from reference TRBV7-9 and TRBJ1-3, is DTGVSQNPRHKITKRGQNVTFRCDPISEHNRLYWYRQTLGQGPEFLTYFQNEAQLEKSRLLSDRFSAERPKGSFSTLEIQRTEQGDSAMYLCASSHYRRTGNTIYFGEGSWLTVV.

In this sample, this clonotype is medium-sized. This chain uses TRBV7-2 with TRBJ2-3; 7 bases are a match to TRBD2. V trimming: 5 bases; J trimming: 2 bases; junction bases outside the gene matches: 22. The CDR3 contains 20 residues. Germline CDR1 is SGHTA and CDR2 is FQGNSA. CDR3 protein: CASSPRRGIVRGYSTDTQYF. The CDR3 bases are TGTGCCAGCAGCCCCCGGAGGGGAATAGTGCGGGGGTACTCCACAGATACGCAGTATTTT.

This chain uses TRBV19 with TRBJ2-3; no reliable D call. From germline, CDR1 is LNHDA and CDR2 SQIVND (reference sequence). The V end was cut by 5 bases, the J end by 5 bases, with 8 bases between. The CDR3 length is 12 residues. CDR3 sequence reads: CASSSFRDTQYF. The CDR3 bases are TGTGCCAGTAGTTCGTTCAGAGATACGCAGTATTTT.

The chain links TRBV12-3 or TRBV12-4 to TRBJ1-1, with D possibly matching TRBD1 (6 bases). With 6 bases removed from V and 2 bases from J, the gap between germline ends came to 13 bases. The CDR3 is 14 amino acids. CDR3 sequence reads: CASRGQRLNTEAFF. The CDR3 DNA is TGTGCCAGCAGAGGACAGCGCCTTAACACTGAAGCTTTCTTT.

Judged by abundance, this clonotype is medium-sized. This rearrangement joins TRBV12-3 or TRBV12-4 to TRBJ2-4, with 9 bases aligning to TRBD1. Trimming at V came to 5 bases and at J to 4 bases, leaving 3 bases not matched to a gene. This CDR3 region has 14 residues. The CDR3 spells CASSLGQGKNIQYF. In nucleotides, the CDR3 is TGTGCCAGCAGTCTCGGACAGGGGAAAAACATTCAGTACTTC.

Here the CDR3 DNA reads TGTGCCAGCAGCCGTGGGGGGAGGCGGGACAGTGAGCAGTTCTTC. This translates into CASSRGGRRDSEQFF. The chain is built from TRBV7-2 and TRBJ2-1; D may be TRBD1 (7 bases). The germline V gene has CDR1 SGHTA and CDR2 FQGNSA. The V gene lost 5 bases and the J gene lost 9 bases, with 20 bases spanning the gap. CDR3 length: 15 amino acids.

This clonotype came up a few times. This chain connects TRBV28 to TRBJ2-7; D might be TRBD1 or TRBD2, each matching 5 bases. The V and J ends lost 4 bases and 3 bases respectively, with 10 bases between them. There are 13 residues in the CDR3. Germline assignment: CDR1 MDHEN and CDR2 SYDVKM. CDR3 sequence: CASSSGTVYEQYF. DNA of the CDR3: TGTGCCAGCAGTTCAGGGACCGTCTACGAGCAGTACTTC. Complete variable domain (other parts from reference TRBV28 and TRBJ2-7): DVKVTQSSRYLVKRTGEKVFLECVQDMDHENMFWYRQDPGLGLRLIYFSYDVKMKEKGDIPEGYSVSREKKERFSLILESASTNQTSMYLCASSSGTVYEQYFGPGTRLTVT.

The chain couples TRBV12-3 or TRBV12-4 to TRBJ1-5; perhaps TRBD1 as D (5 bases). This CDR3 is 13 amino acids long. The V end lost 2 bases, the J end lost 5 bases, and 7 bases lay between the germline ends. CDR3 in amino acids: CASSLKGHQPQHF. The DNA of the CDR3 is TGTGCCAGCAGTTTAAAGGGACATCAGCCCCAGCATTTT.

As for this clonotype: This may stem from a read error, because a much larger clone lies one nucleotide away. Lacking the conserved final phenylalanine or tryptophan, this CDR3 likely reflects a read error. This chain connects TRBV2 to TRBJ1-6; 8 bases map to TRBD1. The V segment lost 6 bases and the J segment 10 bases; nucleotides outside the gene matches: 8. Germline CDR1 is SNHLY and CDR2 is FYNNEI. The CDR3 spans 14 residues. CDR3 bases: TGTGCCAGCAGCCCCCGGACAGGGCACTCACCCCTCCACCTT. As protein: CASSPRTGHSPLHL.

This clonotype was observed a handful of times. This chain uses TRBV6-2 or TRBV6-3 with TRBJ1-1; D gene unclear. The CDR3 runs 15 residues. CDR1 is MNHEY and CDR2 is SVGEGT in the germline V gene. Between the trimmed V and J ends, which lost 0 bases and 6 bases, there was a span of 14 bases. The CDR3 here is CASSYSNWGFAEAFF. Written as DNA, the CDR3 is TGTGCCAGCAGTTACTCGAATTGGGGATTCGCTGAAGCTTTCTTT.

This clonotype turned up a few times. The chain recombines TRBV5-4 with TRBJ1-1, with 7 bases identical to TRBD1. V shed 3 bases and J 5 bases; nucleotides not matched to a gene: 7. Per germline, CDR1 SGHNT and CDR2 YYREEE (reference sequence). The CDR3 consists of 14 residues. The CDR3 here is CASSYQGVGTEAFF. DNA of the CDR3: TGTGCCAGCAGCTACCAGGGGGTTGGGACTGAAGCTTTCTTT. Full variable domain (missing parts from reference TRBV5-4 and TRBJ1-1): ETGVTQSPTHLIKTRGQQVTLRCSSQSGHNTVSWYQQALGQGPQFIFQYYREEENGRGNFPPRFSGLQFPNYSSELNVNALELDDSALYLCASSYQGVGTEAFFGQGTRLTVV.

This clonotype has a handful of counts. In nucleotides, the CDR3 is TGTGCCAGCAGCCCCATGGGCACAAACACCGGGGAGCTGTTTTTT. It encodes CASSPMGTNTGELFF. V and J are TRBV7-9 and TRBJ2-2, with unresolved D. Trimming took off 5 bases at V and 2 bases at J, with 12 bases between the two ends. The germline V gene has CDR1 SEHNR and CDR2 FQNEAQ (reference sequence). The CDR3 spans 15 residues.

A few counts support this clonotype. The V and J genes are TRBV7-2 and TRBJ1-6; tentatively, D is TRBD1 (6 bases). Germline V gene sequence: CDR1 SGHTA, CDR2 FQGNSA. The CDR3 length is 15 residues. V lost 5 bases to trimming and J lost 11 bases, with 19 bases between them. CDR3 region: CASSPYGGPQAPLHF. As DNA, the CDR3 is TGTGCCAGCAGCCCCTACGGGGGGCCCCAAGCACCCCTCCACTTT.

For this clonotype: With a much larger clone just one base away, this may be a read error. The J gene is TRBJ1-5, the V gene TRBV12-3 or TRBV12-4, with a weak D call TRBD1 (6 bases). There are 15 residues in the CDR3. Written as DNA, the CDR3 is TGTGCCAGCAGTGCACAGGGTTTGAACAATCAGTCCCAGCATTTT. It translates to CASSAQGLNNQSQHF.

This clonotype was counted a few times. The chain joins TRBV6-5 to TRBJ1-2, with D unclear. V dropped 2 bases and J dropped 2 bases, with 6 bases sitting between them. The CDR3 is 13 amino acids. Looked up from germline, CDR1 is MNHEY and CDR2 is SVGAGI. The CDR3 region is CASSYGRNYGYTF. CDR3 nucleotides: TGTGCCAGCAGTTACGGCAGGAACTATGGCTACACCTTC.